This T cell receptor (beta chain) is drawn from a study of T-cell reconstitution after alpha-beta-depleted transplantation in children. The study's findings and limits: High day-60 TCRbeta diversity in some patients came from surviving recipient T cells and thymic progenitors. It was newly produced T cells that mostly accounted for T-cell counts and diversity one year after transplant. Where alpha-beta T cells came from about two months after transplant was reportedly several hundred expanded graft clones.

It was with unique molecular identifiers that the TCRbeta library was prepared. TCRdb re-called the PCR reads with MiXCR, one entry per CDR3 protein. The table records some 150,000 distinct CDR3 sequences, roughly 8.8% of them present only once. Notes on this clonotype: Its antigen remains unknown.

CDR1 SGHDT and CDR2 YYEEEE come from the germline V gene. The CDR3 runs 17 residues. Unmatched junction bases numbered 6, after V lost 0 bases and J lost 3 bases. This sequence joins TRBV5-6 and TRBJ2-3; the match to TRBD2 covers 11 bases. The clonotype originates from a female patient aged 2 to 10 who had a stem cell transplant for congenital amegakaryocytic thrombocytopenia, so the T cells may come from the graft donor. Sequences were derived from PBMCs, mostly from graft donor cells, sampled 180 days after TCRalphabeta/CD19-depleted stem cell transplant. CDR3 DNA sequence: TGTGCCAGCAGCTTGGGGATCCTAGCGGGAGGAACAGATACGCAGTATTTT. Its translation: CASSLGILAGGTDTQYF.